This T cell receptor beta chain was found in a study of blood T cell repertoires in COVID-19. Across the study: Collection of acute and convalescent COVID-19 samples took place in the United States, Italy and Spain. The analysed material was cDNA or gDNA that came from T cells, B-cell-depleted T cells, or PBMCs.

Original methodology: Estimated nucleated cell counts came from reference gene primer amplification. Produced via immunoSEQ multiplex PCR; TCRdb's table is partial and in-frame only. V, J and clone size derive from that table, while D and trimming were established from the DNA sequence. This table has 100,000 to 120,000 clones, 82% appearing once. Sequencing was carried out using peripheral blood. This clonotype was sampled from an elderly woman with acute or convalescent COVID-19.

CDR3 DNA: TGTGCCAGCAGCTTGGTTCTGGCAGGGTCGAAACTGTTTTTT. Protein sequence: CASSLVLAGSKLFF. The J gene is TRBJ1-4, the V gene TRBV5-8; TRBD1 is a possible D gene (5 bases). Germline V lookup: CDR1 SGHTS, CDR2 YDEGEE. V lost 0 bases and J lost 11, with 14 bases in between. The CDR3 spans 14 residues.